These 4 T cell receptor beta chains were all obtained from the same sample, sequenced in a study of post-analysis software for immune sequencing data. General observations from the study: There were about five TRBV segments more frequent in patients than controls, and TRBV5-6, TRBV5-1 and TRBV20-1 were among them.

The library was made from cDNA and included unique molecular identifiers. TCRdb re-derived calls from the PCR reads in MiXCR, one entry per CDR3 protein. The table lists roughly 540,000 distinct CDR3 sequences, around 31% of them singletons. These receptors have no identified antigens. Source material: blood. All receptors come from a girl under 18 with multiple sclerosis.

This sequence joins TRBV5-1 and TRBJ1-5; possibly TRBD1 for D (6 bases). CDR1 SGHRS and CDR2 YFSETQ come from the germline V gene. The CDR3 length is 15 residues. The V end was cut by 5 bases, the J end by 4 bases, with 16 bases between. As DNA, the CDR3 is TGCGCCAGCAGGGAAACAGGGTCGGGAAATCAGCCCCAGCATTTT. Its translation: CASRETGSGNQPQHF. Based on the CDR3 plus reference TRBV5-1 and TRBJ1-5, the full variable domain is KAGVTQTPRYLIKTRGQQVTLSCSPISGHRSVSWYQQTPGQGLQFLFEYFSETQRNKGNFPGRFSGRQFSNSRSEMNVSTLELGDSALYLCASRETGSGNQPQHFGDGTRLSIL.

This clonotype has just a few counts. The genes are TRBV20-1 and TRBJ1-5; 8 nucleotides align to TRBD1. Per germline, CDR1 DFQATT and CDR2 SNEGSKA (reference sequence). The V segment lost 0 bases and the J segment 5 bases; nucleotides outside the gene matches: 6. This CDR3 comprises 15 residues. CDR3 residues: CSAREMQGAYQPQHF. The CDR3 DNA reads as TGCAGTGCTAGAGAGATGCAGGGGGCGTATCAGCCCCAGCATTTT.

The chain couples TRBV7-3 to TRBJ2-1, with 8 bases matching TRBD2. Germline loops: CDR1 SGHTA, CDR2 FQGTGA. The CDR3 has 15 residues. V gave up 5 bases and J gave up 8 bases; unmatched junction bases: 11. The chain's CDR3 is CASSNYLPSGHEQFF. The CDR3 DNA reads as TGTGCCAGCAGCAACTATCTCCCTAGCGGGCATGAGCAGTTCTTC.

This clonotype showed up just a few times. The chain recombines TRBV20-1 with TRBJ1-2; 10 positions agree with TRBD1. Looked up from germline, CDR1 is DFQATT and CDR2 is SNEGSKA (reference sequence). This CDR3 is 15 amino acids long. The V segment lost 6 bases and the J segment 0 bases; nucleotides outside the gene matches: 7. The CDR3 DNA sequence: TGCAGTGCCCAGGACAGGGGGATCGCTAACTATGGCTACACCTTC. This codes for CSAQDRGIANYGYTF.